This T cell receptor beta chain was captured in a study of spatial heterogeneity in lung cancer. Overall study context: Donors were roughly 70 untreated early-stage non-small cell lung cancer patients.

Specified time point: blood at routine non-recurrence follow-up after resection. Frozen PBMC, nontumor lung or tumor provided whole RNA, which was sequenced unsorted. All TCR cDNA molecules were individually tagged with a unique molecular identifier. TCRdb analysed the 5' RACE reads with MiXCR anew, one entry per CDR3 protein. Among over 15,000 distinct CDR3 sequences listed, over 9% were seen once. V shed 5 bases and J shed 4 bases, with 11 bases lying between them. The CDR3 is made up of 13 amino acids. Germline-derived CDR1 and CDR2 are MDHEN and SYDVKM. Findings and caveats of the study: Resection saw ubiquitous expanded tumor TCRs appear in blood more than follow-up did.

The table lists this clonotype with many counts. Its antigen is currently unknown. The rearrangement links TRBV28 to TRBJ1-2; D call uncertain. This specimen consisted of PBMCs, obtained at follow-up. The sequence came from a male donor with early-stage non-small cell lung cancer. CDR3 region: CASSPLRLYGYTF. In DNA, the CDR3 is TGTGCCAGCAGTCCGTTAAGGCTCTATGGCTACACCTTC.